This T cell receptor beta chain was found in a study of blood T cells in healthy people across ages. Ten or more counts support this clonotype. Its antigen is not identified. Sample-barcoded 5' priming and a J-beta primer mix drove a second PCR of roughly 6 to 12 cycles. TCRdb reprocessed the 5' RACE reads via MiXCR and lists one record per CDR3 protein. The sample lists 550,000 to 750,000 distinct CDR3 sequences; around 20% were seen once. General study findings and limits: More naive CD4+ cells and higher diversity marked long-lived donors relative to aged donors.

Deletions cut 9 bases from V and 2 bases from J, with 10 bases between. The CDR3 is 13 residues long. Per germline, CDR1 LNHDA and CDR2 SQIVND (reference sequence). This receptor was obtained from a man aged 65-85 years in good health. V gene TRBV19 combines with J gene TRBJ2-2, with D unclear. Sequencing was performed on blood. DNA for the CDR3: TGTGCCAGCAGCCAAGGAAACACCGGGGAGCTGTTTTTT. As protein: CASSQGNTGELFF.